The present entry profiles one TCR beta chain with its context. This entry comes from a study of technical replicates of blood from a few donors. Assay: immunoSEQ multiplex PCR; the TCRdb copy retains only in-frame clones and omits some. The data hold about 9,400 clones, with about nine tenths observed a single time. The V gene end was trimmed by 7 bases and the J gene end by 3 bases; junction bases not matched to a gene: 8. CDR3 length equals 14 residues. Germline lookup yields CDR1 MNHEY and CDR2 SVGAGI. The specimen sequenced was PBMCs. This sequence originates from a human donor in good health. The V gene is TRBV6-5, the J gene TRBJ2-7, with 8 positions matching TRBD2. The chain's CDR3 is CASTELSGSYEQYF. CDR3 DNA: TGTGCCAGCACCGAGCTGAGCGGGAGCTACGAGCAGTACTTC.